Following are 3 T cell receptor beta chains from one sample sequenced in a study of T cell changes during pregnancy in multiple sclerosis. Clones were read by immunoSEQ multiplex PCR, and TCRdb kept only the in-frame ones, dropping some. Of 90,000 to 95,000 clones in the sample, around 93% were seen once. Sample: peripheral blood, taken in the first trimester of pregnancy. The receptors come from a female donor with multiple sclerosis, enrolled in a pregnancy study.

CDR3 coding DNA: TGTGCCTGGAGTGCCGGGGGGTTACATGGCTACACCTTC. Its translation is CAWSAGGLHGYTF. This chain connects TRBV30 to TRBJ1-2; a possible D gene is TRBD1 (5 bases). V lost 1 base and J 6 bases, leaving 12 bases between the germline ends. CDR3 length: 13 residues. Germline V gene data show CDR1 as GTSNPN and CDR2 as SVGIG (reference sequence).

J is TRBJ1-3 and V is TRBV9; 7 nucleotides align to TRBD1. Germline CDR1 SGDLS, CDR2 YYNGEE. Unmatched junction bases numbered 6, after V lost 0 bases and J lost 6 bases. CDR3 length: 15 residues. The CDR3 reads CASSVGLGGENTIYF. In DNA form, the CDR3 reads TGTGCCAGCAGCGTAGGATTAGGGGGCGAAAACACCATATATTTT. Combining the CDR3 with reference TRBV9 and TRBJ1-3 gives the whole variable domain DSGVTQTPKHLITATGQRVTLRCSPRSGDLSVYWYQQSLDQGLQFLIQYYNGEERAKGNILERFSAQQFPDLHSELNLSSLELGDSALYFCASSVGLGGENTIYFGEGSWLTVV.

The CDR3 reads CASSTGQGGEKLFF. The CDR3 nucleotides read TGTGCCAGCAGCACGGGACAGGGTGGAGAAAAACTGTTTTTT. The V call is TRBV6-5, the J call TRBJ1-4, with 9 bases identical to TRBD1. After removal of 6 bases from V and 8 bases from J, the junction contained 7 bases not matched to a gene. The CDR3 has 14 amino acids. The V gene's germline CDR1 is MNHEY and CDR2 SVGAGI.